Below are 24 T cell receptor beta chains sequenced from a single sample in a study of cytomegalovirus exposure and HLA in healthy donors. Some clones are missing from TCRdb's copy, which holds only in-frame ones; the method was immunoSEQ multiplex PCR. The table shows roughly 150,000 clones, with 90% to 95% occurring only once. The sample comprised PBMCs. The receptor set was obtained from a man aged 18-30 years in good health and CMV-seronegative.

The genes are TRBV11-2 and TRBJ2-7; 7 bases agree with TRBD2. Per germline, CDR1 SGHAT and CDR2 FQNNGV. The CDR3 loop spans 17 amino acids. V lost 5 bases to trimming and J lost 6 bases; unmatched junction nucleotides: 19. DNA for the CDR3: TGTGCCAGCAGCCTAAAGACCGGTGCGGGAGATGGGCTCGAGCAGTACGTC. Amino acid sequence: CASSLKTGAGDGLEQYV.

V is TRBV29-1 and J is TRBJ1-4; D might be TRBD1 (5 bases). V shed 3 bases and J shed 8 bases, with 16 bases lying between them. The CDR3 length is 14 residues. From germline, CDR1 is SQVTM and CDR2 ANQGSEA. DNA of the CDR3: TGCAGCGTTGAGACAGACTGGGCAAGGGAAAAACTGTTTTTT. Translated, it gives CSVETDWAREKLFF. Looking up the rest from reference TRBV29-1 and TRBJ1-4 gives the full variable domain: SAVISQKPSRDICQRGTSLTIQCQVDSQVTMMFWYRQQPGQSLTLIATANQGSEATYESGFVIDKFPISRPNLTFSTLTVSNMSPEDSSIYLCSVETDWAREKLFFGSGTQLSVL.

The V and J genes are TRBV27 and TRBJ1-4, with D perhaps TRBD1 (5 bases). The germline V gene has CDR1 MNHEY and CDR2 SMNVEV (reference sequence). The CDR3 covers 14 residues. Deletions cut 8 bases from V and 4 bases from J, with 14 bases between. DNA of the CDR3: TGTGCCAGCCGCCTAGACAGAGTTAATGAAAAACTGTTTTTT. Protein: CASRLDRVNEKLFF.

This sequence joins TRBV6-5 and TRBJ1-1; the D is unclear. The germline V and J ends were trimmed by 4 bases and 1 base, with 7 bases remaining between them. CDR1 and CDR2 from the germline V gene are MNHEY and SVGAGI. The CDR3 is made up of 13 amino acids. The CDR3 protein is CASSSRGNTEAFF. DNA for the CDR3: TGTGCCAGCAGTTCCCGGGGGAACACTGAAGCTTTCTTT.

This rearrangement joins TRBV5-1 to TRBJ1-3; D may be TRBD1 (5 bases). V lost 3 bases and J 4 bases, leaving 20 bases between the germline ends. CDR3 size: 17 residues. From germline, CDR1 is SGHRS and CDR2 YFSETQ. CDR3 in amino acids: CASSWTPTQAEGNTIYF. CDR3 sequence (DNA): TGCGCCAGCAGCTGGACCCCAACACAGGCCGAAGGAAACACCATATATTTT.

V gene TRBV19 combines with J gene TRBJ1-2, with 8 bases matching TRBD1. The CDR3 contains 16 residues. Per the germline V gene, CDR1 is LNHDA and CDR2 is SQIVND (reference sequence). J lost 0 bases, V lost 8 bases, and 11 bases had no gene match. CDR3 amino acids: CASRGTGGTTNYGYTF. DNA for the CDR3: TGTGCCAGTCGTGGGACAGGTGGCACAACTAACTATGGCTACACCTTC.

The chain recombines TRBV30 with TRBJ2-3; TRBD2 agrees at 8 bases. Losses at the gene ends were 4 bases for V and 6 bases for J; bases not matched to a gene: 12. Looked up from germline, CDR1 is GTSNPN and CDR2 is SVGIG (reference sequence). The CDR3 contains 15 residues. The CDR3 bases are TGTGCCTGGAAAAGAAAAGCGGGAGTCACGGATACGCAGTATTTT. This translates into CAWKRKAGVTDTQYF.

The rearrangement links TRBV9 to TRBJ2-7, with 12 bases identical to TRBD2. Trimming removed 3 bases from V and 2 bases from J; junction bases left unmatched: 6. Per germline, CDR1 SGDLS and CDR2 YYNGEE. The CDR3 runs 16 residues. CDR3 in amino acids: CASSEKLAGGTYEQYF. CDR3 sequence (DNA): TGTGCCAGCAGCGAAAAACTAGCGGGGGGCACCTACGAGCAGTACTTC.

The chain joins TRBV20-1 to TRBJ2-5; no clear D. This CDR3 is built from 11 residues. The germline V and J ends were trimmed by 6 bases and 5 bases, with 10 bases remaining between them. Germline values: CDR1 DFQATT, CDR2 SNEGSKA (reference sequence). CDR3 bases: TGCAGTGCCAGAACCAGTGAGACCCAGTACTTC. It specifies CSARTSETQYF.

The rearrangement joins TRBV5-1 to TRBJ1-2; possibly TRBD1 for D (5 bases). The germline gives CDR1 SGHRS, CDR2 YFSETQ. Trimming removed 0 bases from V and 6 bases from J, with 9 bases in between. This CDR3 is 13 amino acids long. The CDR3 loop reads CASSLAQGDGYTF. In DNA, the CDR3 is TGCGCCAGCAGCTTGGCCCAGGGTGATGGCTACACCTTC.

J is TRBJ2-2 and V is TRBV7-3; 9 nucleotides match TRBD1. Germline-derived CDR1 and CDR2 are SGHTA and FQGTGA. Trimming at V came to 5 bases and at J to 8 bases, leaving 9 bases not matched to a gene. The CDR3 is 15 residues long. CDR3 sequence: CASSLGTGSEGELFF. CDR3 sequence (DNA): TGTGCCAGCAGCCTCGGGACAGGGTCAGAGGGGGAGCTGTTTTTT.

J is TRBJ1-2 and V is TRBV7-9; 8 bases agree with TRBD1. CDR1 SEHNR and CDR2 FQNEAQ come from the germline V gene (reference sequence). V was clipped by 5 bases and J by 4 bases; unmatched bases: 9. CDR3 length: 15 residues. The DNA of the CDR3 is TGTGCCAGCAGCCCCTGGACAGGGACGGGCTATGGCTACACCTTC. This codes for CASSPWTGTGYGYTF.

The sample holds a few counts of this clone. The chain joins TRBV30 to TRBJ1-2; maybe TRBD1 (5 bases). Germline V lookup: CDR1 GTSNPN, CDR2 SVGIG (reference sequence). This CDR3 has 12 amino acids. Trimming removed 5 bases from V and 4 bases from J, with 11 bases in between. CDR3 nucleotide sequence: TGTGCCTGGGACCCGGGGGGCTATGGCTACACCTTC. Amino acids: CAWDPGGYGYTF.

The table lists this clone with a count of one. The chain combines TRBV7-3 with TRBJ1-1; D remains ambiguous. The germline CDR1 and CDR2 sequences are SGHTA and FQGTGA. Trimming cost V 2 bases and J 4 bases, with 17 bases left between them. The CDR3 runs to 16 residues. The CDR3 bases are TGTGCCAGCAGCTTACTGGGTGTGTCGCGAGGCACTGAAGCTTTCTTT. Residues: CASSLLGVSRGTEAFF.

This CDR3 is CASSIGPPNEQFF. CDR3 in DNA: TGTGCCAGTAGTATCGGTCCCCCCAATGAGCAGTTCTTC. The chain employs TRBV19 and TRBJ2-1; D unresolved. The V and J ends lost 3 bases and 6 bases respectively, with 9 bases between them. The length of the CDR3 is 13 residues. CDR1 and CDR2 (germline): LNHDA, SQIVND (reference sequence).

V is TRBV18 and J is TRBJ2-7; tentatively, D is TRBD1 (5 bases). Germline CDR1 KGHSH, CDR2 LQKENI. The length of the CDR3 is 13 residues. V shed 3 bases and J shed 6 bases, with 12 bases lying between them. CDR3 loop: CASSPLRASEQYV. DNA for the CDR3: TGTGCCAGCTCACCCCTCAGGGCGTCCGAGCAGTACGTC.

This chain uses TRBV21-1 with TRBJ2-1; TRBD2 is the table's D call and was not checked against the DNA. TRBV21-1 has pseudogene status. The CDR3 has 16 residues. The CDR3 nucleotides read TGTGCCAGCAGCATTCTAGCTAGCGGATCCTACAATGAGCAGTTCTTC. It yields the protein CASSILASGSYNEQFF.

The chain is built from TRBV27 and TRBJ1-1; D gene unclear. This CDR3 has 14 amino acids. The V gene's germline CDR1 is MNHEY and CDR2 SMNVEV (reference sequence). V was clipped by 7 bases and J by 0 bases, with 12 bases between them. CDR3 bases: TGTGCCAGCACCCCAGGAGGGCTGAACACTGAAGCTTTCTTT. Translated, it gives CASTPGGLNTEAFF.

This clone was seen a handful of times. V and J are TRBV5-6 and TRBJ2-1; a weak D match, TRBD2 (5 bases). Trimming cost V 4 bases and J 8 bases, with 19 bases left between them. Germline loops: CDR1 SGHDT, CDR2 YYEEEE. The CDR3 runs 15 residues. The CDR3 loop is CASSRVSSRTYEQFF. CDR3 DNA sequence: TGTGCCAGCAGCCGGGTATCTAGCAGGACGTATGAGCAGTTCTTC.

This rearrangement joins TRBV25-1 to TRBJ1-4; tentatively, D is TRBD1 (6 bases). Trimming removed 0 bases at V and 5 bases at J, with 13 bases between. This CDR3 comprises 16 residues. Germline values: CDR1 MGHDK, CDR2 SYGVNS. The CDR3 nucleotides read TGTGCCAGCAGTGAATATAAGGGGGGGCTGAATGAAAAACTGTTTTTT. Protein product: CASSEYKGGLNEKLFF.

The CDR3 coding sequence is TGTGCCAGCGGGGGGGCGGGAGATACGCAGTATTTT. Translated, it gives CASGGAGDTQYF. V and J are TRBV11-2 and TRBJ2-3; TRBD2 might be the D (7 bases). Germline CDR1 SGHAT, CDR2 FQNNGV. This CDR3 is built from 12 residues. Trimming took off 8 bases at V and 5 bases at J, with 11 bases between the two ends.

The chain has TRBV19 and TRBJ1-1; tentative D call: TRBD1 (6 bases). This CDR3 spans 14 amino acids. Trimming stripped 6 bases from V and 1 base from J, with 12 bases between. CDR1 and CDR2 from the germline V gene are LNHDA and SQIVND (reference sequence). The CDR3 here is CASRSRGRNTEAFF. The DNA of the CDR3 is TGTGCCAGTAGGTCGAGGGGGAGGAACACTGAAGCTTTCTTT.

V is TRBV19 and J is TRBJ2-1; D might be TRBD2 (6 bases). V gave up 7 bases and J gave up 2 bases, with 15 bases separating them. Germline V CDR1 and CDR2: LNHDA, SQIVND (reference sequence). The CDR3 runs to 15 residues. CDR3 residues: CASNRQGGTYNEQFF. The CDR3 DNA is TGTGCCAGTAATCGGCAGGGAGGTACCTACAATGAGCAGTTCTTC.

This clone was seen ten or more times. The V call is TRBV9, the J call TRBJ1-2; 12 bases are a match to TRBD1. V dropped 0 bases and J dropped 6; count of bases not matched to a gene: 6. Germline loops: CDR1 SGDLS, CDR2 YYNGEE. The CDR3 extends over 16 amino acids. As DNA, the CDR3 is TGTGCCAGCAGCGTAGTTTCGGGACAGGGGGCGGATGGCTACACCTTC. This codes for CASSVVSGQGADGYTF.